This paragraph covers one TCR beta chain sequence. Its cognate antigen is unknown. The data are from a study of a mutant IDH1 vaccine in newly diagnosed glioma. TCRdb keeps only in-frame clones here, not all; method: immunoSEQ multiplex PCR. Here the sample spans tens of thousands of clones, around 89% being singletons. There are 15 residues in the CDR3. Trimming pared 5 bases from V and 0 bases from J, leaving 11 bases between. Germline CDR1 SNHLY, CDR2 FYNNEI. Time point noted: week 5, during vaccination. Doses consisted of 300 ug of mutant IDH1 20-mer peptide each, paired with topical imiquimod. The source was PBMCs, collected from a glioma patient whose treatment included an IDH1 peptide vaccine. This receptor was taken from a woman aged 40 to 50 with glioma. The V gene is TRBV2, the J gene TRBJ1-3; unclear D gene. CDR3 nucleotide sequence: TGTGCCAGCAGTCCGCGACCGCGCTCTGGAAACACCATATATTTT. Amino acid sequence: CASSPRPRSGNTIYF.